This is a list of T cell receptor beta chains from one sample in a study of chemoradiotherapy in HPV16-positive cancers. Method: immunoSEQ multiplex PCR; TCRdb's copy keeps in-frame clones and lacks some. The table records 6,000 to 9,500 clones, 82% of them present only once. Specimen: tumor tissue, collected from a patient who underwent chemoradiotherapy. The receptors were gathered from a human donor with HPV-associated anogenital cancer. Each CDR3 is given with its conserved first and last residue. Clone size, where shown, is once, few, many, or a class for clones that have expanded.

j_gene	abundance	v_gene	len	CDR3aa
TRBJ2-5	few	TRBV5-1	20	CASSSPEGLTPSERGKTQYF
TRBJ2-5	.	TRBV28	14	CASSQSQWSSTQYF
TRBJ1-1	few	TRBV5-6	15	CASSSPGRPNTEAFF
TRBJ2-3	.	TRBV7-2	14	CASRPPGSTDTQYF
TRBJ2-3	few	TRBV30	15	CAWSESGDRTDTQYF
TRBJ1-6	.	TRBV18	14	CASSPDRGNSPLHF
TRBJ2-5	few	TRBV5-4	19	CASSRRRATGKVVRETQYF
TRBJ1-2	.	TRBV7-2	15	CASSPGPSYNSGYTF
TRBJ2-3	.	TRBV7-6	15	CASSLEGGLTDTQYF
TRBJ1-5	.	TRBV7-8	14	CASSPRRLNQPQHF
TRBJ1-2	.	TRBV6-1	16	CASSGGDSLGLYGYTF
TRBJ2-3	.	TRBV2	13	CASSPGTTDTQYF
TRBJ1-1	.	TRBV30	13	CAWSAQMNTEAFF
TRBJ1-1	.	TRBV7-9	15	CASSLAGTGRTEAFF
TRBJ1-2	.	TRBV29-1	13	CSVQARGALGYTF
TRBJ1-5	.	TRBV5-4	14	CASSSGGGNQPQHF
TRBJ1-6	.	TRBV4-2	16	CASSQDLTGANSPLHF